This is a list of T cell receptor beta chains from one sample in a study of T cell repertoires in cytomegalovirus infection. TCRdb re-called the reads with MiXCR, one entry per CDR3 protein. Of some 920,000 distinct CDR3 sequences listed, roughly 30% are singletons. Their antigens remain unidentified. Sample: cultured CD8+ T cells from PBMCs, taken from culture after CMV antigen stimulation. These receptors came from a human donor in good health (CMV status not recorded). Some clones in this sample may be carry-over from other donors' samples. Each CDR3 is given with its conserved first and last residue. D genes are given only for firm matches. Clone size is shown for a subset of rows, as once, few, many or a class of expanded clone.

clone_size d_call j_call v_call cdr3_nt cdr3_aa
many TRBD1 TRBJ2-1 TRBV7-3 TGTGCCAGCAGCACTGGGACAGGGATCAATGAGCAGTTCTTC CASSTGTGINEQFF
. . TRBJ2-1 TRBV5-4 TGTGCCAGCAGCTTAAACGCCGGGAACAATGAGCAGTTCTTC CASSLNAGNNEQFF
few . TRBJ2-5 TRBV4-2 TGTGCCAGCAGCCAAACAGGGTCACAAGAGACCCAGTACTTC CASSQTGSQETQYF
. TRBD2 TRBJ2-1 TRBV2 TGTGCCAGCAGTCAGACTAGCGGGGGGTCTTTCTCCTACAATGAGCAGTTCTTC CASSQTSGGSFSYNEQFF
few TRBD2 TRBJ2-1 TRBV24-1 TGTGCCACCAGTGATCCCGGGGGACTAGCGGGGGGTGCCTCCTACAATGAGCAGTTCTTC CATSDPGGLAGGASYNEQFF
. TRBD1 TRBJ1-1 TRBV28 TGTGCCAGTTGCTCGTTTGGGTTAGCGGAGGGGGCTTCGGGTTACGAAGCTTTCTTT CASCSFGLAEGASGYEAFF
. . TRBJ2-2 TRBV9 TGTGCCAGCAGCACCCCTGACAGGCGGGACACCGGGGAGCTGTTTTTT CASSTPDRRDTGELFF
. . TRBJ2-1 TRBV7-9 TGTGCCAGCAGCTTCGGGCGCTTTAGGACCTACAATGAGCAGTTCTTC CASSFGRFRTYNEQFF
few . TRBJ2-3 TRBV12-3/TRBV12-4 TGTGCCAGCAGTCCCCAGGTGGCAGATACGCAGTATTTT CASSPQVADTQYF
. TRBD2 TRBJ2-2 TRBV6-5 TGTGCCAGCAGTTACTCGGTAGCGGGGGGGCCTAGGGAGCTGTTTTTT CASSYSVAGGPRELFF
. . TRBJ2-2 TRBV7-9 TGTGCCAGCAGCCCGAAGGCTATCGGGGAGCTGTTTTTT CASSPKAIGELFF
. TRBD1 TRBJ1-6 TRBV7-2 TGTGCCAGCAGCTCCCTCGGGACAGCGGGTTCACCCCTCCACTTT CASSSLGTAGSPLHF
. . TRBJ2-1 TRBV7-3 TGTGCCAGCAGCCTAGGGCCTAGCGAGTGGAATGAGCAGTTCTTC CASSLGPSEWNEQFF
few . TRBJ1-2 TRBV6-5 TGTGCCAGCAGTTACGGGGCGAGGTCGGACGGCTACACCTTC CASSYGARSDGYTF
. TRBD1 TRBJ2-7 TRBV10-3 TGTGCCATCAGCGGGACAGGGTTGAGCGAGCAGTACTTC CAISGTGLSEQYF
. . TRBJ2-1 TRBV7-9 TGTGCCAGCAGCTTATTAGTGGGGATTTACAATGAGCAGTTCTTC CASSLLVGIYNEQFF
. . TRBJ1-3 TRBV6-6 TGTGCCAGCAGGCTACTCTCTGGAAACACCATATATTTT CASRLLSGNTIYF
few . TRBJ1-5 TRBV19 TGTGCCAGTAGTATGACCGACTCAATTCGTCAGCCCCAGCATTTT CASSMTDSIRQPQHF
few . TRBJ2-1 TRBV6-5 TGTGCCAGCAGTTACTCGAACCCAGGGTTCTCTAATGAGCAGTTCTTC CASSYSNPGFSNEQFF
many . TRBJ1-1 TRBV12-3/TRBV12-4 TGTGCCAGCAGTGTCTCAAGGAACACTGAAGCTTTCTTT CASSVSRNTEAFF
few . TRBJ2-2 TRBV7-8 TGTGCCAGCAGCCCTCGGTCAGGAGACAACACCGGGGAGCTGTTTTTT CASSPRSGDNTGELFF
few . TRBJ2-7 TRBV5-4 TGTGCCAGCAGCGCGGCAGTGGGTAATTACGAGCAGTACTTC CASSAAVGNYEQYF
few . TRBJ2-1 TRBV28 TGTGCCAGCAGTTTACGAGGGGAGGCCTACAATGAGCAGTTCTTC CASSLRGEAYNEQFF
. TRBD2 TRBJ2-3 TRBV2 TGTGCCAGCAGAGATAGCGGGGGTACAGATACGCAGTATTTT CASRDSGGTDTQYF
. . TRBJ1-2 TRBV6-5 TGTGCCAGCAGCCCAGGGAATTACAACTATGACTACACCTTC CASSPGNYNYDYTF
. . TRBJ1-1 TRBV7-9 TGTGCCAGCAGCAGCGGAAAGGGTGAAGCTTTCTTT CASSSGKGEAFF
many . TRBJ2-3 TRBV7-8 TGTGCCAGCAGGGAGAGGTGGTCTAGCACAGATACGCAGTATTTT CASRERWSSTDTQYF
. TRBD1 TRBJ2-7 TRBV5-3 TGTGCCAGCACCTCCTTGCGGGGGACAGGGAACTACGAGCAGTACTTC CASTSLRGTGNYEQYF
few TRBD1 TRBJ1-2 TRBV10-3 TGTGCCATCAAGACCTGGACAGGGGGGAAGTATGGCTACACCTTC CAIKTWTGGKYGYTF
few . TRBJ2-7 TRBV6-5 TGTGCCAGCAGTCCCTCGTGGCAGGGATTTTCCTACGAGCAGTACTTC CASSPSWQGFSYEQYF
. . TRBJ1-6 TRBV6-6 TGTGCCAGCAGTTTTACGGGGCAGATTAATTCACCCCTCCACTTT CASSFTGQINSPLHF
. . TRBJ1-2 TRBV7-9 TGTGCCAGCAGCTCCCAGACAGGCCTAGGCTACACCTTC CASSSQTGLGYTF
. . TRBJ2-3 TRBV9 TGTGCCAGCAGCGTATCCCGGGTGGCAGATACGCAGTATTTT CASSVSRVADTQYF
. . TRBJ1-4 TRBV5-1 TGCGCCAGCAGCTTGGCAAGTAGGAAAAAACTGTTTTTT CASSLASRKKLFF
. . TRBJ2-2 TRBV6-5 TGTGCCAGCAGTTACTCCACCGCAACCGGGGAGCTGTTTTTT CASSYSTATGELFF
. . TRBJ2-7 TRBV15 TGTGCCACCAGCACCCGACGTGGGAGATTCTCCTACGAGCAGTACTTC CATSTRRGRFSYEQYF
. . TRBJ2-1 TRBV7-6 TGTGCCAGCAGCGCCAGGGTCACGTCGTTCGATGAGCAGTTCTTC CASSARVTSFDEQFF
. TRBD1 TRBJ2-5 TRBV5-1 TGCGCCAGCAGACCACTGGACAGGGTACAAGAGACCCAGTACTTC CASRPLDRVQETQYF
many . TRBJ2-1 TRBV5-6 TGTGCCAGCAGCTTGGCCAGCGGTGAGCAGTTCTTC CASSLASGEQFF
. TRBD2 TRBJ2-1 TRBV24-1 TGTGCCACCAGTGATTTTTCCCGGGGGGGGGACAATGAGCAGTTCTTC CATSDFSRGGDNEQFF
. . TRBJ1-6 TRBV28 TGTGCCAGCAGTTTATCCTACAGGTTCTCCTATAATTCACCCCTCCACTTT CASSLSYRFSYNSPLHF
. TRBD2 TRBJ2-1 TRBV9 TGTGCCAGCAGCATTAGCGGGGCGGGGGATGAGCAGTTCTTC CASSISGAGDEQFF
. TRBD1 TRBJ2-1 TRBV5-1 TGCGCCAGCAGCACCGACAGGGGGCGCCACAATGAGCAGTTCTTC CASSTDRGRHNEQFF
few TRBD2 TRBJ2-1 TRBV5-1 TGCGCCAGCAGCTTGGTTAGCGGGGGTCTCTCCTACAATGAGCAGTTCTTC CASSLVSGGLSYNEQFF